A selection of T cell receptor beta chains follows, all from one sample in a study of blood T cell repertoires in COVID-19. Libraries were prepared by immunoSEQ multiplex PCR; TCRdb keeps only in-frame clonotypes and omits some of them. The table lists roughly 140,000 clones, over 70% of them singletons. The sample consisted of peripheral blood. These receptors were taken from a woman in her forties or fifties with acute or convalescent COVID-19. Each CDR3 is given with its conserved first and last residue. D genes are given only for firm matches. Clone size is shown for a subset of rows, as once, few, many or a class of expanded clone.

>15|.|.|TRBJ2-2|TRBV5-1
TGCGCCAGCAGCTTGTTACAGCCTACTGAGGGGGAGCTGTTTTTT
CASSLLQPTEGELFF
>18|.|TRBD2|TRBJ2-1|TRBV10-2
TGCGCCAGCAGAAGGGGACTAGCGGGACATAGCTCCTACAATGAGCAGTTCTTC
CASRRGLAGHSSYNEQFF
>15|.|.|TRBJ2-2|TRBV19
TGTGCCAGTAGTATAGGGCCCCAGGCCACCGGGGAGCTGTTTTTT
CASSIGPQATGELFF
>16|.|.|TRBJ1-6|TRBV7-9
TGTGCCAGCAGCCACAGCAGCGGCCGGCGGGTGTCACCCCTCCACTTT
CASSHSSGRRVSPLHF
>16|.|TRBD1|TRBJ2-1|TRBV7-9
TGTGCCAGCAGCCAGGGACAGGGGACCATGTACAATGAGCAGTTCTTC
CASSQGQGTMYNEQFF
>15|.|TRBD2|TRBJ2-7|TRBV4-2
TGTGCCAGCAGCCAGGGCAAAGCGGGAGGGCCCGAGCAGTACTTC
CASSQGKAGGPEQYF
>13|.|.|TRBJ2-2|TRBV7-6
TGTGCCAGCAGCCCTGGACTCACCGGGGAGCTGTTTTTT
CASSPGLTGELFF
>15|.|TRBD2|TRBJ2-1|TRBV7-9
TGTGCCAGATCCTCTTTGACTAGCGGGCACAATGAGCAGTTCTTC
CARSSLTSGHNEQFF
>13|.|.|TRBJ2-7|TRBV3-1/TRBV3-2
TGTGCCAGCAGCCAAGACCCTCGCGGGGAGCAGTACTTC
CASSQDPRGEQYF
>12|.|.|TRBJ1-2|TRBV7-9
TGTGCCAGCAGCATAACTAACTATGGCTACACCTTC
CASSITNYGYTF
>14|.|TRBD1|TRBJ1-1|TRBV19
TGTGCCAGTAGGGGACAGGGTATGAACACTGAAGCTTTCTTT
CASRGQGMNTEAFF
>15|.|TRBD2|TRBJ2-7|TRBV28
TGTGCCAGCAGTTTGAGTACTAGCGGGGGGTACGAGCAGTACTTC
CASSLSTSGGYEQYF
>16|.|TRBD2|TRBJ2-3|TRBV15
TGTGCCACCAGCGGACGACTAGCGGCCTACACAGATACGCAGTATTTT
CATSGRLAAYTDTQYF
>13|.|.|TRBJ2-4|TRBV6-5
TGTGCCACCACAACTAGCCTCAAAAACATTCAGTACTTC
CATTTSLKNIQYF
>14|.|TRBD1|TRBJ2-3|TRBV6-1
TGTGCCAGCAGTGAAGCGAACAGGGGGGATACGCAGTATTTT
CASSEANRGDTQYF
>13|.|.|TRBJ2-7|TRBV30
TGTGCCTGGAGCCCACCGAACAGTTACGAGCAGTACTTC
CAWSPPNSYEQYF
>13|.|.|TRBJ1-6|TRBV7-6
TGTGCCAGCAGCTTAGGGGCACCCGGATCCCTCCACTTT
CASSLGAPGSLHF
>11|.|.|TRBJ2-5|TRBV12-3/TRBV12-4
TGTGCCAGCAGTCCCGGAGGGACCCAGTACTTC
CASSPGGTQYF
>13|once|.|TRBJ2-2|TRBV7-3
TGTGCCAGCAGGCAGGGAGGTCCCGGGGAGCTGTTTTTT
CASRQGGPGELFF
>16|.|.|TRBJ1-5|TRBV4-1
TGCGCCAGCAGCCAAGGCAGGGGCTGGAGCAATCAGCCCCAGCATTTT
CASSQGRGWSNQPQHF
>15|once|.|TRBJ1-2|TRBV14
TGTGCCAGCAGCCAAGGCGTCTGGGAGTTCTATGGCTACACCTTC
CASSQGVWEFYGYTF
>17|.|.|TRBJ2-1|TRBV11-2
TGTGCCAGCAGCCTCTTACAGAGCCCGAGCTCCTACAATGAGCAGTTCTTC
CASSLLQSPSSYNEQFF
>15|.|TRBD1|TRBJ1-2|TRBV27
TGTGCCAGCAGTTTAACCCGGACAGGGATGTATGGCTACACCTTC
CASSLTRTGMYGYTF
>14|.|TRBD1|TRBJ2-7|TRBV6-6
TGTGCCAGCAGTTCCGGGACAGCCCTCTACGAGCAGTACTTC
CASSSGTALYEQYF
>14|.|.|TRBJ2-7|TRBV6-5
TGTGCCAGCAGTTACTCCCAGGCGAGAGGGGAGCAGTACTTC
CASSYSQARGEQYF
>17|.|TRBD1|TRBJ1-1|TRBV3-1/TRBV3-2
TGTGCCAGCAGCCAAGCCTTGGGACAGGGAATTGCGGCAAAAACTTTCTTT
CASSQALGQGIAAKTFF
>13|.|TRBD1|TRBJ1-6|TRBV30
TGTGCCTGGACGACAGGGGGACAATCACCCCTCCACTTT
CAWTTGGQSPLHF
>14|.|TRBD1|TRBJ1-2|TRBV7-9
TGTGCCAGCAGTCTCGGACAGGGAAGCTATGGCTACACCTTC
CASSLGQGSYGYTF
>14|.|.|TRBJ1-4|TRBV19
TGTGCCAGTAGTATACAGGGAACTAATGAAAAACTGTTTTTT
CASSIQGTNEKLFF
>15|.|TRBD2|TRBJ2-7|TRBV25-1
TGTGCCAGCAGTGAACCGGGACTAGTTCGATACGAGCAGTACTTC
CASSEPGLVRYEQYF
>13|few|TRBD1|TRBJ1-2|TRBV30
TGTGCCTGGGGTCCGGGGACAGCCTCTGGCTACACCTTC
CAWGPGTASGYTF
>13|.|.|TRBJ2-7|TRBV3-1/TRBV3-2
TGTGCCAGCAGCCAAACTGGTGCCTTCGAGCAGTACTTC
CASSQTGAFEQYF
>15|.|TRBD2|TRBJ2-1|TRBV6-5
TGTGCCAGCAGACCGACTAGCGGGAGAGCCTATGAGCAGTTCTTC
CASRPTSGRAYEQFF